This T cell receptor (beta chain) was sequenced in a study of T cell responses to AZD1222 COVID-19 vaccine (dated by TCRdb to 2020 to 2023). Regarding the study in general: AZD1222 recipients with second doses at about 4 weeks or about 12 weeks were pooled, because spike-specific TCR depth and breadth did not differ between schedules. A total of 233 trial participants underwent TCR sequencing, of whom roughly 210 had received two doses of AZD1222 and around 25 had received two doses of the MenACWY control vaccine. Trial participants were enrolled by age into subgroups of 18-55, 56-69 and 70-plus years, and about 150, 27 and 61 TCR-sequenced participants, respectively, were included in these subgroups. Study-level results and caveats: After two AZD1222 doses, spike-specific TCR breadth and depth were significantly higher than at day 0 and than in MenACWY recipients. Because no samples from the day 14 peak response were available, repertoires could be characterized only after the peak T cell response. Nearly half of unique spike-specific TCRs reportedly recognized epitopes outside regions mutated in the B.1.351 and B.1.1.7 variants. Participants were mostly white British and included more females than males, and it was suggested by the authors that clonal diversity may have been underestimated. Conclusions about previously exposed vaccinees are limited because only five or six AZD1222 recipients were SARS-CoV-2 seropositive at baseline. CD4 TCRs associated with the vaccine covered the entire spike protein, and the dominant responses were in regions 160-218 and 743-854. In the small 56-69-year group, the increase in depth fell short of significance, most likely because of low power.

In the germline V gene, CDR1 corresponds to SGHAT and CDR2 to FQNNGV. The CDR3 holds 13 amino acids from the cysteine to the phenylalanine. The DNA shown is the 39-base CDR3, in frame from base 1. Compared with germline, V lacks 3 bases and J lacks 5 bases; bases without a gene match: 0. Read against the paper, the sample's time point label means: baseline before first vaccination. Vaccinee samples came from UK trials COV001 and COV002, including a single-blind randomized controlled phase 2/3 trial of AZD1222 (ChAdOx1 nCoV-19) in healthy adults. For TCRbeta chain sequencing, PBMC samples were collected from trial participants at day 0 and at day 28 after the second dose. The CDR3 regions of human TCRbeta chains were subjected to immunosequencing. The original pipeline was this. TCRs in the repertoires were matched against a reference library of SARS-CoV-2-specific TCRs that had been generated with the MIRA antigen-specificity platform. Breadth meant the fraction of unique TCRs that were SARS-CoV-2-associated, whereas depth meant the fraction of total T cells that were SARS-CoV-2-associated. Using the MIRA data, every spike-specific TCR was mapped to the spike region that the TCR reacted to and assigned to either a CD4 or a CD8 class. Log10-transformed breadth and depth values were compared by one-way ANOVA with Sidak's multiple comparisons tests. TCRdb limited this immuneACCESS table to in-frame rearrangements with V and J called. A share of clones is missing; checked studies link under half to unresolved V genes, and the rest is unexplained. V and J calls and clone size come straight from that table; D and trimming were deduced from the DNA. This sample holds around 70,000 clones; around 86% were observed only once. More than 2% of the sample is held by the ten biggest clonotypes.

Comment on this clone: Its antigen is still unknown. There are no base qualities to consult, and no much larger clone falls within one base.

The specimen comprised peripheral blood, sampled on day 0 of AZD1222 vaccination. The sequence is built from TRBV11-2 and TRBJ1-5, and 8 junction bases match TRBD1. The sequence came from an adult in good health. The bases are TGTGCCAGCAGCTTGGACAGGGATCAGCCCCAGCATTTT. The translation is CASSLDRDQPQHF.